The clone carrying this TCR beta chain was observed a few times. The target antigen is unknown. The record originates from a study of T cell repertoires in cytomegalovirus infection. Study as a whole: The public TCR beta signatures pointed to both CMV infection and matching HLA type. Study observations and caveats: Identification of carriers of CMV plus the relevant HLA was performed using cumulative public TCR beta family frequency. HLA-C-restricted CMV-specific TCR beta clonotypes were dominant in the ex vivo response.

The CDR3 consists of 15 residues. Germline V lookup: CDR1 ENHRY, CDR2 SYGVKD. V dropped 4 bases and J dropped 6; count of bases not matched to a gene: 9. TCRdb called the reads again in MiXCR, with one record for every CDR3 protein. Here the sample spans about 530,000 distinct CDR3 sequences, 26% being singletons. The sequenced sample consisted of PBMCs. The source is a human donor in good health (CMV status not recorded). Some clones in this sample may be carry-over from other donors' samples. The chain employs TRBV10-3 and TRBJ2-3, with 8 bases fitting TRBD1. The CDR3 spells CAISGTGRRVDTQYF. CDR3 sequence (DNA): TGTGCCATCAGTGGGACAGGGAGGAGGGTCGATACGCAGTATTTT.